This T cell receptor beta chain was identified during a study of blood T cell repertoires in COVID-19 (dated by TCRdb to 2018 to 2021). Background on the whole study: Samples covering the acute and convalescent phases of COVID-19 were provided by collaborators in the United States, Italy and Spain. The prospective study material was composed of cDNA or gDNA derived from T cells, B-cell-depleted T cells, or PBMCs. Subjects who had been exposed to COVID-19, were actively infected with it, or had recovered from it provided the deeply sampled blood TCRbeta repertoires that made up the dataset. The repertoires were released in a freely available public database meant as a resource for research on the immune response to SARS-CoV-2. The samples were drawn from two sources: the first 160 participants of the ongoing ImmuneRACE study, and 950 to 1,500 subjects contributed by 6 global collaborators. A de-identified subject ID, COVID-19 status, age in years and sex were almost always included in the sample metadata. Where available, HLA class I and class II types were taken from metadata supplied by the sample provider and were not determined by assay-based typing.

In Seattle, one collaborating source enrolled patients while the infection was active and tracked those patients longitudinally over the course of disease. Collaborating institutions collected whole blood in K2EDTA tubes following their own protocols. Collaborator samples were shipped for TCRbeta analysis as frozen whole blood, isolated PBMCs, or DNA extracted from either sample type. TCRbeta CDR3 regions were amplified from genomic DNA using the immunoSEQ Assay, a bias-controlled multiplex PCR. For the original study's pipeline: The number of nucleated cells in each sample was estimated from the amplification of reference gene primers within the assay. To quantify the absolute abundance of each unique TCRbeta CDR3 rearrangement, sequence reads were collapsed and filtered. Productive Simpson clonality was computed per sample as the square root of Simpson's diversity index over productive rearrangements. This immuneACCESS table, as held by TCRdb, lists in-frame sequences with V and J called but not all clones. Of the missing ones, under half trace to an unresolved V gene in checked studies; the others have no known cause. V, J and clone size were drawn from that table, and D and trimming were deduced from the DNA. The sample yields some 46,000 clones; approximately 83% were counted once. The ten most abundant clones make up approximately 32% of the sample.

The CDR3, from cysteine to phenylalanine, totals 17 residues. The read is trimmed to its CDR3 DNA, 51 bases read in frame from base 1. The germline V gene (reference sequence) specifies LNHDA as CDR1 and SQIVND as CDR2. The V and J ends are trimmed by 4 bases and 2 bases, leaving 19 bases between them. A word on this clone: Its antigen is still unknown. No much larger clonotype is one base removed from it; base qualities were not supplied.

Study-level results and caveats: The quantity of clinical and demographic metadata differed by source and by participant and was supplied without curation.

The receptor chain draws on TRBV19 and TRBJ2-3, with TRBD2 tentatively as D gene (5 bases match). The sample comprised peripheral blood. This sequence was found in a woman older than 75 with COVID-19, enrolled during active disease. The nucleotides read TGTGCCAGTAGTAACCTTCCAACTAGTTTTCCCACAGATACGCAGTATTTT. Translation gives CASSNLPTSFPTDTQYF. Reference TRBV19 and TRBJ2-3 proteins supply the regions before and after the CDR3; the full variable domain is: DGGITQSPKYLFRKEGQNVTLSCEQNLNHDAMYWYRQDPGQGLRLIYYSQIVNDFQKGDIAEGYSVSREKKESFPLTVTSAQKNPTAFYLCASSNLPTSFPTDTQYFGPGTRLTVL.